This T cell receptor (beta chain) was profiled in a study of T cell changes during pregnancy in multiple sclerosis. The protocol was immunoSEQ multiplex PCR, while the TCRdb copy is restricted to in-frame clones and leaves out a portion. Of 55,000 to 95,000 clones listed, roughly nine tenths are singletons. This CDR3 has 13 residues. Deletions cut 6 bases from V and 3 bases from J, with 12 bases between. CDR1 and CDR2 (germline): KGHSH, LQKENI. This receptor was taken from a female donor in good health, enrolled as a control in a pregnancy study. The sample in question was peripheral blood, obtained in the second trimester of pregnancy. The chain uses TRBV18 and TRBJ2-7; the D gene is possibly TRBD1 (6 bases). The CDR3 nucleotides are TGTGCCAGCTCTCTTGGACAGAACTACGAGCAGTACTTC. It yields the protein CASSLGQNYEQYF.